This TCR beta chain appears in the sequencing data of a study of CD8+CD57+ T cells in acquired aplastic anemia. Study as a whole: Yields of DNA that came from sorted CD4+ and CD8+ cells averaged about 3 ug. The average read count for CD4+ cells in healthy donors was 10 million to 11 million. Study observations and caveats: Researchers report that around 30 CD8+ CDR3 sequences appeared in both patients and controls. CD8+ Simpson's diversity did not differ significantly between patients and controls.

Researchers used genomic DNA as the template to profile TCR beta VDJ and CDR3. TCRdb used MiXCR to reprocess the reads, holding one entry per CDR3 protein. Seen here are roughly 420,000 distinct CDR3 sequences, roughly 64% observed once, and the top ten hold 3.5% to 4.5%. This CDR3 is 14 amino acids long. CDR1 is MGHRA, CDR2 YSYEKL, per germline. The V end was cut by 2 bases, the J end by 7 bases, with 11 bases between. This clonotype was observed many times. Its antigen remains unknown. The sequenced sample was sorted CD4+, CD8+, or CD8+CD57+ T cells (not recorded which) from PBMCs. The chain carries TRBV4-1 and TRBJ1-4; D perhaps matches TRBD1 (6 bases). This receptor was obtained from a human donor in good health, serving as a control. CDR3 region: CASSQQGLGEKLFF. The CDR3 DNA reads as TGCGCCAGCAGCCAACAGGGGTTAGGTGAAAAACTGTTTTTT.